The sequence of this TCR beta chain was determined in a study of blood T cell repertoires in COVID-19. For the study at large: The United States, Italy and Spain were the sources of the acute and convalescent COVID-19 samples. PBMCs, B-cell-depleted T cells, or T cells provided the cDNA or gDNA that made up the material.

In the original analysis: The authors estimated nucleated cell counts from reference gene primer amplification. Here immunoSEQ multiplex PCR was the method, and the copy in TCRdb shows in-frame clones only, minus some. The D gene and trimming were derived from the DNA, and the V and J assignments and clone size from that table. Of 55,000 to 80,000 clones in the sample, 65% to 85% were seen once. Trimming removed 5 bases at V and 8 bases at J, with 16 bases between. Germline-derived CDR1 and CDR2 are MNHEY and SVGAGI. This CDR3 spans 15 amino acids. This TCR was sampled from a man aged 50-59 years with active COVID-19. The J gene is TRBJ1-6, the V gene TRBV6-5; D might be TRBD1 (5 bases). The material sequenced was peripheral blood. Written as DNA, the CDR3 is TGTGCCAGCAGTCCGGGACTTTTGGAAGATTCACCCCTCCACTTT. This sequence encodes CASSPGLLEDSPLHF.